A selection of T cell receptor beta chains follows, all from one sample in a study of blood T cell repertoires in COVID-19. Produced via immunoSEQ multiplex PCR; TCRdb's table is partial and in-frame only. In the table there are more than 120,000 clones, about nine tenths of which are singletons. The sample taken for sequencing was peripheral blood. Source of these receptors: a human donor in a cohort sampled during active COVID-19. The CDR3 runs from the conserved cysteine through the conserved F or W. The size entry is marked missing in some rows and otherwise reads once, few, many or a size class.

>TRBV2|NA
CASYYNYGYTF
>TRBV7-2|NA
CASSLAAGSGNTIYF
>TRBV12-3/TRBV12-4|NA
CASSLRPDREFF
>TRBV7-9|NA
CASSLAPDQETQYF
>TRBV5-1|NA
CASSSGSRSETQYF
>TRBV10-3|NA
CAISERGTRVTGELFF
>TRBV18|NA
CASSPEGIYSNQPQHF
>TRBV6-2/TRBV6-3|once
CASSFSGWSPYGYTF
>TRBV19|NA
CASSTGQGVGFF
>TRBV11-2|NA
CASSPGTGGLGYTF
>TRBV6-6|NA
CASSRGGIEAFF
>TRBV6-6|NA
CATHSRAGGTEAFF
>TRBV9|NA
CASSVVPGQPQHF
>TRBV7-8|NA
CASGRLASSYEQYF
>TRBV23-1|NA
CASSPLSQGSLYGYTF
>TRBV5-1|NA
CASSLGVVSGGTGELFF
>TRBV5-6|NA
CASSLFDSQAYEQYF
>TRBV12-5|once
CASGLVQTAGAHTDTQYF
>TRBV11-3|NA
CASSSDREYNEQFF
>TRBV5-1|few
CASSPVGQGSYEQYF
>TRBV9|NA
CASSAGQGNGYTF
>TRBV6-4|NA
CASSAGGPTDTQYF
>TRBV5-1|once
CASSLDSGNEQFF
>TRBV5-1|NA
CASSALQSNYGYTF
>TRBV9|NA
CASSGGDRGNTEAFF
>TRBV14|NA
CASSQVGGGAMNEQFF
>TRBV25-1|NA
CASRDRENIQYF
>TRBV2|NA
CASSEGAGTNEKLFF
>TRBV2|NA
CASSDTTGGLRDEQYF
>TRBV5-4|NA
CASSSGQGVYEAFF
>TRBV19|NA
CASSKNTFGSEAFF
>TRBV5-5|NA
CASSWPTTGGNSYNSPLHF
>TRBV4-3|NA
CASSQVWGGSGANVLTF
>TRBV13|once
CASSFPGNYGYTF
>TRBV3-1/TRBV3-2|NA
CASSQDSSLSYEQYF
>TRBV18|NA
CASSPPGGGAVNEQFF
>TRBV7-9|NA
CATRYGGSYEQYF
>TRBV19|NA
CASSIPRGQSNSPLHF
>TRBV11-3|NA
CASSLRGATDTQYF
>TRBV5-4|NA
CASSLDRFNNSPLHF
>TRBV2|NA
CANRDLQETQYF